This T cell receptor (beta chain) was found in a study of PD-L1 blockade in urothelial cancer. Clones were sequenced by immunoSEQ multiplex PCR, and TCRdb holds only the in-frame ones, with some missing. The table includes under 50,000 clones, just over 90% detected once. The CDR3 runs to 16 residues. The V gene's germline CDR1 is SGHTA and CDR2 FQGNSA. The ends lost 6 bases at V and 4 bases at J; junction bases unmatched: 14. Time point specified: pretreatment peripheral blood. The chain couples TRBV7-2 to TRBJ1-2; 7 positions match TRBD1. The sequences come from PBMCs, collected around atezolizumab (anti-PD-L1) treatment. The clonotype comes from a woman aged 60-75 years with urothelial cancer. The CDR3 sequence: CASSLTTGTVGYGYTF. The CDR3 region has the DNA TGTGCCAGCAGTCTTACTACCGGGACAGTTGGCTATGGCTACACCTTC.